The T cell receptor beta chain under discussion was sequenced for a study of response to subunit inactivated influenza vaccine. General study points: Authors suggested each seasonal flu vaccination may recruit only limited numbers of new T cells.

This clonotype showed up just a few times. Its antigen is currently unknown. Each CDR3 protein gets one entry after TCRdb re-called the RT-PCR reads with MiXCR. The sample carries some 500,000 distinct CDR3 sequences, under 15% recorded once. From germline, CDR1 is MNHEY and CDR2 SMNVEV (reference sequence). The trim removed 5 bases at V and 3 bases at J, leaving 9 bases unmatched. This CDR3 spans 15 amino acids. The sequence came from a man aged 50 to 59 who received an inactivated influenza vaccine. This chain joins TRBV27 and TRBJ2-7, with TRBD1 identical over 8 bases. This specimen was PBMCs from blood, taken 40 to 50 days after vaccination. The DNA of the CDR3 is TGTGCCAGCAGTCGACTGACAGGGGCACACTACGAGCAGTACTTC. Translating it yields CASSRLTGAHYEQYF.